Detailed here is one T cell receptor (beta chain). This entry comes from a study of blood T cell repertoires in COVID-19. After removal of 7 bases from V and 4 bases from J, the junction contained 17 bases not matched to a gene. Germline V CDR1 and CDR2: SQVTM, ANQGSEA. There are 17 residues in the CDR3. Profiled with immunoSEQ multiplex PCR; TCRdb holds only in-frame clones, not every one. The table has 200,000 or so clones, 85% seen once. The chain employs TRBV29-1 and TRBJ2-5, with 11 bases fitting TRBD2. Sequenced: peripheral blood. This TCR was recovered from a man in his 60s with COVID-19, enrolled during active disease. The CDR3 reads CSAHRGGGGLAGETQYF. Here the CDR3 DNA reads TGCAGCGCCCACCGCGGAGGGGGAGGACTAGCGGGAGAGACCCAGTACTTC.